This entry describes one TCR beta chain. The antigen it binds to is not known. Per-base qualities were not stored, and no clone one base away is much larger. The donors were healthy, HIV-negative adults with no recently reported acute infections or vaccinations. Only Caucasian adults living in Nashville, Tennessee, USA were represented among the donors. Magnetic negative selection was used to enrich CD4+ T cells, after which naive cells were positively selected on CD45RA and the negative fraction became the memory subset. After blood collection by leukapheresis, PBMCs were isolated using Ficoll-Histopaque density gradient centrifugation and then cryopreserved in the vapor phase of liquid nitrogen. Analytical flow cytometry was used to check the purity and quantity of every magnetically sorted T cell population. Genomic DNA was isolated from every sorted fraction and measured by UV absorbance on a Nanodrop 2000c.

Using the deep immunoSEQ assay, TCR CDR3 regions were amplified from genomic DNA by multiplex PCR. For each cell subset, the extracted genomic DNA was distributed evenly across all wells of several immunoSEQ 96-well plates, and each plate served as one replicate. For sorted subsets, 150 to 250 ng genomic DNA, equal to 25,000 to 35,000 T cell genomes, was loaded into each replicate PCR. The purified libraries were quantified using a Qubit 3.0 fluorometer, sized with a Bioanalyzer 2100, and then quantified again using the KAPA Library Quantification kit. A separate single-read 150-cycle Illumina NextSeq 550 flow cell was used to sequence each immunoSEQ 96-well plate. The study's own analysis went as follows. Because the immunoSEQ output included only junctional sequences and no quality scores, the filtering could not be the same as the filtering used for full-length reads. To assign V/J genes and CDR3, sequences were annotated using PyIR, a Python wrapper for IgBLAST v1.9, with IMGT germline references. Any read was removed if the V/J assignment was weak (E-value above 1e-6), the CDR3 was missing, or the read contained stop codons, out-of-frame junctions, or ambiguous translated residues. V3J clonotypes were defined as sequences sharing the same inferred V gene, J gene, and CDR3 amino acid sequence. The percentage overlap between two repertoires was calculated by dividing the number of shared unique clonotypes by the size of the smaller repertoire. RTK rarefaction, the Chao1 estimator, and Recon v2.1 estimates of unobserved clonotypes were used to assess repertoire richness. Generation probabilities were computed with OLGA for all TCRbeta clonotypes obtained by the gDNA method from a few donors. TCRdb provides this immuneACCESS table in a form limited to in-frame rearrangements. Some clones are lacking; in checked studies, under half of them reflect an unresolved V gene, and why the rest are absent is not known. V, J and clone size are those of that table, while D and trimming were read from the DNA. Within this sample are about 1.1 million clones, with around three quarters of them counted one time only. Clones ranked in the top ten supply roughly 0.9% of the sample.

This sample is drawn from a study of shared clonotypes between healthy human individuals (dated by TCRdb to the early 2020s). With regard to the full study: A few men and two women, aged 18 to 49 years, made up the cohort. For each donor, CD4 naive and CD4 memory were each given three plates, CD8 naive was given two plates, and CD8 memory was given one plate. To estimate repertoire size and how much clonotype sharing occurs between individuals, the study deeply sequenced the blood TCR repertoires of 5 or 6 healthy adults. To increase sequencing depth and limit assay-specific biases, different laboratories used diverse techniques to prepare libraries and sequence TCR repertoires. Leukapheresis yielded between about 0.94 and 10 billion PBMCs per donor. Paper-wide results and their limitations: Rarefaction of sorted-subset datasets indicated incomplete sequencing despite the large sequencing depth. Across a handful of donors, roughly 5.1% of naive CD4, roughly 3.5% of naive CD8, under 2.5% of memory CD4, and 0.4% to 0.45% of memory CD8 clonotypes were shared. Because the study included a small number of donors, the genetic and exposure-history diversity represented was limited. Estimated clonotype richness was generally larger for naive than for memory subsets. Compared with non-shared clonotypes, the clonotypes found in all four sorted-subset donors had higher generation probabilities. Based on pairwise subsampling, the degree of clonotype sharing among donors was expected to be affected by sequencing depth. Sampling was restricted to blood, and TCR repertoires in tissue are likely to differ from TCR repertoires in blood.

The germline V end is reduced by 1 base and the J end by 5 bases; junction bases left unmatched: 6. The CDR3 measures 16 amino acids from cysteine to phenylalanine. Just CDR3 DNA is preserved here, 48 bases in frame from base 1. Sequences SGHTA (CDR1) and FQGNSA (CDR2) are obtained from the germline V gene. This sequence uses TRBV7-2 and TRBJ2-5, with TRBD2 identical over 11 junction bases. This receptor was obtained from a young man in good health. Some clones in this sample may be carry-over from other donors' samples. Sequencing was performed on memory CD4+ T cells from PBMCs. Sample cell subset or site, as interpreted from the label and publication: CD45RA-negative fraction. The CDR3 here reads CASSLGLAGPRETQYF. The DNA is TGTGCCAGCAGCTTAGGACTAGCGGGGCCCCGGGAGACCCAGTACTTC.